This is a list of T cell receptor beta chains from one sample in a study of T cells after posttransplantation cyclophosphamide. Produced via immunoSEQ multiplex PCR; TCRdb's table is partial and in-frame only. The sample has 5,000 to 6,500 clones, around three quarters seen once. The sample was PBMCs, taken after allogeneic stem cell transplant with posttransplant cyclophosphamide. The receptors were sampled from a male patient aged 55 to 70 who received an allogeneic stem cell transplant from an unrelated donor, was CMV-positive, and had no GVHD. Certain T cells may be donor cells from the graft. Each CDR3 is given without its conserved first and last residue.

v_gene: TRBV6-1; j_gene: TRBJ2-1; CDR3aa: ASSERQGTEQF
v_gene: TRBV7-6; j_gene: TRBJ1-1; CDR3aa: ASSQQRGGGTEAF
v_gene: TRBV6-1; j_gene: TRBJ2-1; CDR3aa: ASSERTSGSHHEQF
v_gene: TRBV9; j_gene: TRBJ2-5; CDR3aa: ASSVGGDQETQY
v_gene: TRBV1; j_gene: TRBJ1-5; CDR3aa: TSSQGPQGTAGNQPQH
v_gene: TRBV7-2; j_gene: TRBJ1-5; CDR3aa: ASSLSRGVDQPQH
v_gene: TRBV6-1; j_gene: TRBJ2-5; CDR3aa: ASSDGGSRETQY
v_gene: TRBV28; j_gene: TRBJ2-4; CDR3aa: ASSGTTIRAKNIQY
v_gene: TRBV27; j_gene: TRBJ2-3; CDR3aa: ASSLVAGMTDTQY
v_gene: TRBV30; j_gene: TRBJ1-1; CDR3aa: AWSGGRQGQNTEAF
v_gene: TRBV5-1; j_gene: TRBJ1-1; CDR3aa: ASSLSVGTEAF
v_gene: TRBV6-1; j_gene: TRBJ2-7; CDR3aa: ATQGGRYEQY
v_gene: TRBV7-8; j_gene: TRBJ1-4; CDR3aa: ASEPGAGGTTNEKLF
v_gene: TRBV6-1; j_gene: TRBJ2-7; CDR3aa: ASTRDRVGEQY
v_gene: TRBV6-1; j_gene: TRBJ2-3; CDR3aa: ASSVKTGNTQY
v_gene: TRBV12-5; j_gene: TRBJ2-1; CDR3aa: ASGTQGQTYNEQF
v_gene: TRBV5-6; j_gene: TRBJ1-2; CDR3aa: ASRGANAYGYT
v_gene: TRBV25-1; j_gene: TRBJ1-4; CDR3aa: ASSEMTGGNEKLF
v_gene: TRBV5-1; j_gene: TRBJ2-5; CDR3aa: ASSFSVPQETQY
v_gene: TRBV6-5; j_gene: TRBJ2-5; CDR3aa: ASNWAGGPQETQY
v_gene: TRBV11-2; j_gene: TRBJ1-1; CDR3aa: ASSLSPGGFGNTEAF
v_gene: TRBV14; j_gene: TRBJ1-1; CDR3aa: ASSQWAREMWMNTEAF
v_gene: TRBV28; j_gene: TRBJ1-6; CDR3aa: ATGQGQSPLH
v_gene: TRBV29-1; j_gene: TRBJ2-5; CDR3aa: SVGWDSGRTQY
v_gene: TRBV18; j_gene: TRBJ2-1; CDR3aa: ASSPMTSGVGNEQF
v_gene: TRBV5-6; j_gene: TRBJ2-7; CDR3aa: ASSLGAGTSEQY
v_gene: TRBV14; j_gene: TRBJ1-2; CDR3aa: ASSPGTTGGYGYT
v_gene: TRBV28; j_gene: TRBJ2-1; CDR3aa: ASLLNSLRDEQF
v_gene: TRBV25-1; j_gene: TRBJ2-1; CDR3aa: ASSDGLVGDEQF
v_gene: TRBV14; j_gene: TRBJ2-3; CDR3aa: ASSQAGTGVFDTQY
v_gene: TRBV20-1; j_gene: TRBJ2-5; CDR3aa: SGLVQETQY
v_gene: TRBV18; j_gene: TRBJ2-3; CDR3aa: ASSPMTSGVAQY
v_gene: TRBV19; j_gene: TRBJ2-7; CDR3aa: ASSLNTRHPFYEQY
v_gene: TRBV28; j_gene: TRBJ1-2; CDR3aa: ASSSPGGRQGDYGYT
v_gene: TRBV7-2; j_gene: TRBJ2-3; CDR3aa: ASSRGGEDTQY
v_gene: TRBV11-2; j_gene: TRBJ1-1; CDR3aa: ASSLDWRGRGAF
v_gene: TRBV18; j_gene: TRBJ2-2; CDR3aa: ASSPLVTGGTGELF
v_gene: TRBV28; j_gene: TRBJ1-2; CDR3aa: ASSFAGYGYT
v_gene: TRBV19; j_gene: TRBJ1-5; CDR3aa: ASSMGVGQNQPQH
v_gene: TRBV7-9; j_gene: TRBJ1-4; CDR3aa: ASSFGGKTDEKLF
v_gene: TRBV7-2; j_gene: TRBJ2-1; CDR3aa: ASSLGSGDDEQF
v_gene: TRBV6-4; j_gene: TRBJ2-1; CDR3aa: ASSEGIWTGSINEQF
v_gene: TRBV11-3; j_gene: TRBJ1-2; CDR3aa: ASSWNRDTGYT
v_gene: TRBV6-1; j_gene: TRBJ2-1; CDR3aa: ASLEGAEQF
v_gene: TRBV6-1; j_gene: TRBJ1-5; CDR3aa: ASSPRDRDNQPQH